The table lists the clone carrying this TCR beta chain with many counts. Its antigen remains unidentified. This record belongs to a study of response to subunit inactivated influenza vaccine. The study, taken as a whole, reports: There was a suggestion from the authors that each seasonal influenza vaccination recruits few new T cells.

TCRdb processed the RT-PCR reads anew with MiXCR; each CDR3 protein has one entry. This table holds about 500,000 distinct CDR3 sequences, roughly 13% found once. The CDR3 runs to 15 residues. Germline V gene data show CDR1 as SGHTA and CDR2 as FQGNSA. The ends were cut back, 4 bases at V and 0 bases at J, with 12 bases in the middle. The TCR was taken from a man aged 45 to 65 who received an inactivated influenza vaccine. The rearrangement links TRBV7-2 to TRBJ2-5; the D gene is possibly TRBD2 (5 bases). Here the sequenced sample was PBMCs from blood, taken more than 35 days after vaccination. The CDR3, as DNA: TGTGCCAGCAGCTCCAGCGGAAAGTACCAAGAGACCCAGTACTTC. The encoded protein is CASSSSGKYQETQYF.